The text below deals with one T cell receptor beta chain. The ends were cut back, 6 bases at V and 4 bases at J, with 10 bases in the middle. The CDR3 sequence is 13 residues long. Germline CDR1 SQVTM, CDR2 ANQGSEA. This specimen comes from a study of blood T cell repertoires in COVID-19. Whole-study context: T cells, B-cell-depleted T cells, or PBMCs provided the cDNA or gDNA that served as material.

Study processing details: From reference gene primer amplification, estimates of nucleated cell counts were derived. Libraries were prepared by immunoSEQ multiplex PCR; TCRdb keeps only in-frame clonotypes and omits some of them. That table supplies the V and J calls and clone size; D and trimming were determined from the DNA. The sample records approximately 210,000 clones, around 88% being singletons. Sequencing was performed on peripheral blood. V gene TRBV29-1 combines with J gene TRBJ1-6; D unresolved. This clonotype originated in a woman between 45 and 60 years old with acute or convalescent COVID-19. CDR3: CSVRTSYNSPLHF. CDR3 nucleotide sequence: TGCAGCGTCCGGACTTCTTATAATTCACCCCTCCACTTT.